These 17 T cell receptor beta chains share one sample of origin, sequenced in a study of cytomegalovirus exposure and HLA in healthy donors. Both 60 Vbeta primers and 13 Jbeta primers went into the PCR. TCRdb keeps only in-frame clones here, not all; method: immunoSEQ multiplex PCR. The profile shows about 160,000 clones, 82% of them singletons. Sequencing was carried out using PBMCs. The receptor source for this set is a girl aged 2 to 10 in good health and CMV-seropositive.

The sample holds one count of this clone. V and J are TRBV14 and TRBJ2-3, with 7 bases matching TRBD1. CDR1 SGHDN and CDR2 FVKESK come from the germline V gene. The CDR3 is made up of 17 amino acids. Trimming cost V 5 bases and J 5 bases; bases outside gene matches: 16. CDR3 protein: CASSDTFRDRALDTQYF. The DNA of the CDR3 is TGTGCCAGCAGCGATACTTTCCGGGACAGAGCCTTAGATACGCAGTATTTT.

J is TRBJ2-2 and V is TRBV4-2, with TRBD2 identical over 8 bases. The junction had 6 bases not matched to a gene; V was cut back by 3 bases and J by 0 bases. Germline V gives CDR1 LGHNA, CDR2 YNFKEQ. There are 17 residues in the CDR3. CDR3 DNA sequence: TGTGCCAGCAGCCAGGCTCTAGCGGGCACGAACACCGGGGAGCTGTTTTTT. Residues: CASSQALAGTNTGELFF.

This clone showed up just once. V usage is TRBV6-4 and J usage is TRBJ1-1, with no clear D. Trimming removed 4 bases at V and 1 base at J, with 7 bases between. Germline CDR1 and CDR2: MRHNA and SNTAGT. CDR3 size: 13 residues. The CDR3 DNA reads TGTGCCAGCAGTGTGGAGGAGAACACTGAAGCTTTCTTT. It yields the protein CASSVEENTEAFF.

V is TRBV30 and J is TRBJ2-7; 9 bases match TRBD1. Per germline, CDR1 GTSNPN and CDR2 SVGIG (reference sequence). The CDR3 is made up of 14 amino acids. V was clipped by 4 bases and J by 2 bases; unmatched bases: 6. The CDR3 spells CAWTPDRGTYEQYF. The DNA of the CDR3 is TGTGCCTGGACCCCGGACAGGGGTACCTACGAGCAGTACTTC.

This sequence joins TRBV5-1 and TRBJ1-6; D might be TRBD1 (5 bases). The CDR3 covers 15 residues. Trimming left V 5 bases short and J 7 bases short, with 16 bases between. Per germline, CDR1 SGHRS and CDR2 YFSETQ. The CDR3 nucleotides are TGCGCCAGCAGTCGCCAGGGTAGCTGGAATTCACCCCTCCACTTT. This encodes CASSRQGSWNSPLHF.

This chain connects TRBV5-1 to TRBJ2-7; TRBD1 matches at 8 bases. With V trimmed by 4 bases and J by 7 bases, 16 bases remained unmatched. The CDR3 is made up of 16 amino acids. Germline CDR1 SGHRS, CDR2 YFSETQ. The CDR3 reads CASSRSTGAAPREQYF. The CDR3 DNA sequence: TGCGCCAGCAGCCGGTCGACAGGGGCAGCCCCTCGGGAGCAGTACTTC.

In its sample, this clone was seen once. The chain carries TRBV10-3 and TRBJ2-7, with 7 positions matching TRBD2. The germline CDR1 and CDR2 sequences are ENHRY and SYGVKD. After removal of 3 bases from V and 6 bases from J, the junction contained 8 bases not matched to a gene. This CDR3 has 14 residues. The CDR3 sequence is CAISDPIAGGEQYF. CDR3 bases: TGTGCCATCAGTGATCCGATAGCGGGTGGCGAGCAGTACTTC.

The chain recombines TRBV30 with TRBJ2-5; weak D call: TRBD1 (5 bases). The CDR3 loop spans 13 amino acids. V was shortened by 0 bases and J by 5 bases, with 10 bases between the two germline ends. The germline CDR1 and CDR2 sequences are GTSNPN and SVGIG (reference sequence). This CDR3 reads CAWSVSGSETQYF. In DNA form, the CDR3 reads TGTGCCTGGAGTGTATCAGGGTCGGAGACCCAGTACTTC.

The CDR3 protein is CASRSRQGAGANVLTF. The DNA for the CDR3 is TGTGCCAGCAGATCCCGACAGGGTGCCGGGGCCAACGTCCTGACTTTC. V is TRBV28 and J is TRBJ2-6; 7 bases match TRBD1. Germline lookup yields CDR1 MDHEN and CDR2 SYDVKM. The CDR3 covers 16 residues. J was trimmed by 4 bases and V by 6 bases; bases with no gene match: 9.

This chain connects TRBV30 to TRBJ2-1; 7 bases fit TRBD2. The ends lost 2 bases at V and 2 bases at J; junction bases unmatched: 9. This CDR3 contains 16 residues. Germline lookup yields CDR1 GTSNPN and CDR2 SVGIG (reference sequence). The CDR3 nucleotides are TGTGCCTGGAGTTTGGTAGGGAGCGGGGCCTACAATGAGCAGTTCTTC. This codes for CAWSLVGSGAYNEQFF.

With respect to this clone: Other DNA sequences from this sample encode an identical CDR3 as well. V gene TRBV6-5 combines with J gene TRBJ1-1; D unclear. The CDR3 sequence is 11 residues long. V was trimmed by 6 bases and J by 3 bases, leaving 5 bases between them. Germline V gene data show CDR1 as MNHEY and CDR2 as SVGAGI. CDR3 region: CASSRDTEAFF. The CDR3, as DNA: TGTGCCAGCAGCCGCGACACTGAAGCTTTCTTT.

The rearrangement links TRBV19 to TRBJ2-1; TRBD2 aligns across 9 bases. V lost 9 bases and J lost 4; bases outside the gene matches: 16. This CDR3 has 17 amino acids. Germline CDR1 and CDR2: LNHDA and SQIVND (reference sequence). The CDR3 region has the DNA TGTGCCAGCCCGCTTAGCGGGAGCACAATAAAATACAATGAGCAGTTCTTC. Translated, it gives CASPLSGSTIKYNEQFF.

The chain is built from TRBV6-1 and TRBJ2-7; 9 bases map to TRBD2. CDR3 length equals 12 residues. Germline trimming cut 10 bases from V and 2 bases from J; bases unmatched to any gene: 3. Germline V gene lookup returns CDR1 MNHNS and CDR2 SASEGT. CDR3 DNA sequence: TGTGCCACCCGACTAGCGGCCTACGAGCAGTACTTC. Protein product: CATRLAAYEQYF.

This sequence joins TRBV29-1 and TRBJ2-5; D may be TRBD2 (7 bases). The CDR3 is made up of 14 amino acids. Between the trimmed V and J ends, which lost 4 bases and 0 bases, there was a span of 12 bases. The germline CDR1 and CDR2 sequences are SQVTM and ANQGSEA. CDR3 protein: CSVGDGGHQETQYF. The DNA for the CDR3 is TGCAGCGTTGGGGACGGGGGGCACCAAGAGACCCAGTACTTC.

The chain combines TRBV5-8 with TRBJ2-7; perhaps TRBD2 as D (6 bases). V was shortened by 3 bases and J by 3 bases, with 19 bases between the two germline ends. This CDR3 has 16 amino acids. Looked up from germline, CDR1 is SGHTS and CDR2 is YDEGEE. This CDR3 is CASSSLKAGLGYEQYF. The CDR3 coding sequence is TGTGCCAGCAGCTCCTTAAAGGCGGGACTGGGCTACGAGCAGTACTTC.

This chain joins TRBV30 and TRBJ2-7; D is possibly TRBD2 (7 bases). This CDR3 contains 12 residues. CDR1 is GTSNPN and CDR2 is SVGIG in the germline V gene (reference sequence). V lost 4 bases to trimming and J lost 3 bases, with 10 bases between them. This CDR3 reads CAWKGGNYEQYF. The CDR3 region has the DNA TGTGCCTGGAAGGGGGGGAACTACGAGCAGTACTTC.

The rearrangement joins TRBV27 to TRBJ1-2; the match to TRBD1 covers 9 bases. V trimming: 6 bases; J trimming: 7 bases; junction bases outside the gene matches: 9. Germline assignment: CDR1 MNHEY and CDR2 SMNVEV (reference sequence). The CDR3 consists of 14 residues. The DNA of the CDR3 is TGTGCCAGCAGGCCGACCGGGACAGGGTCTGGCTACACCTTC. Its translation: CASRPTGTGSGYTF.